A single sample is the source of the 11 T cell receptor beta chains below, sequenced in a study of radiotherapy plus CTLA-4 blockade in lung cancer. Sequenced by immunoSEQ multiplex PCR; TCRdb stores in-frame clones only, minus some. The sample has roughly 50,000 clones; nearly 90% are singletons. The sequenced sample was peripheral blood, obtained from a patient treated with radiotherapy plus ipilimumab. All receptors derive from a human donor with non-small cell lung cancer whose response to radiotherapy plus ipilimumab could not be evaluated.

J is TRBJ1-3 and V is TRBV6-1; D remains unclear. V lost 8 bases, J lost 0 bases, and 5 bases lay in between. The CDR3 totals 12 residues. Germline assignment: CDR1 MNHNS and CDR2 SASEGT. The CDR3 bases are TGTGCCAGCCCCAACTCTGGAAACACCATATATTTT. Amino acids: CASPNSGNTIYF.

The rearrangement joins TRBV6-1 to TRBJ1-2; D remains unclear. V lost 1 base and J lost 0, with 6 bases in between. CDR3 size: 14 residues. The germline CDR1 and CDR2 sequences are MNHNS and SASEGT. The CDR3, as DNA: TGTGCCAGCAGTGAAGTGGGCACTAACTATGGCTACACCTTC. Protein: CASSEVGTNYGYTF.

V and J are TRBV7-9 and TRBJ2-3; D possibly corresponds to TRBD2 (5 bases). CDR1 and CDR2 from the germline V gene are SEHNR and FQNEAQ (reference sequence). This CDR3 spans 18 amino acids. Trimming removed 7 bases from V and 1 base from J, with 24 bases in between. The CDR3 sequence is CASIPRGGLGGGTDTQYF. CDR3 nucleotide sequence: TGTGCCAGCATCCCACGCGGAGGATTAGGCGGAGGCACAGATACGCAGTATTTT.

As to this clone: At one end the junction does not follow the germline gene, possibly because of a read error. The gene calls are TRBV28 and TRBJ1-2; 8 bases align to TRBD1. Germline CDR1 and CDR2: MDHEN and SYDVKM. This CDR3 is built from 14 residues. CDR3 sequence: CASNLQGGFNGYTF. The CDR3 DNA follows: TGTGCCAGCAATTTACAGGGGGGCTTTAATGGCTACACCTTC.

CDR3 DNA: TGTGCCAGCAGCCCCACTTGGGGAGATGAAAAACTGTTTTTT. This sequence encodes CASSPTWGDEKLFF. The V and J genes are TRBV7-9 and TRBJ1-4; D unclear. The CDR3 is made up of 14 amino acids. Trimming stripped 5 bases from V and 6 bases from J, with 13 bases between. Germline lookup yields CDR1 SEHNR and CDR2 FQNEAQ (reference sequence). Full variable domain (outside the CDR3, taken from reference TRBV7-9 and TRBJ1-4): DTGVSQNPRHKITKRGQNVTFRCDPISEHNRLYWYRQTLGQGPEFLTYFQNEAQLEKSRLLSDRFSAERPKGSFSTLEIQRTEQGDSAMYLCASSPTWGDEKLFFGSGTQLSVL.

This clone was observed once. This chain joins TRBV10-2 and TRBJ2-1, with TRBD2 matching over 14 bases. Losses at the gene ends were 4 bases for V and 0 bases for J; bases not matched to a gene: 8. There are 19 residues in the CDR3. Germline V gene data show CDR1 as WSHSY and CDR2 as SAAADI. The CDR3 DNA reads TGCGCCAGCAGTGGGACTAGCGGGGGGCTTTTAAGCTCCTACAATGAGCAGTTCTTC. Its protein product is CASSGTSGGLLSSYNEQFF.

This clone has a handful of counts. J is TRBJ2-7 and V is TRBV12-5, with 12 bases lining up with TRBD2. V shed 6 bases and J 3 bases; nucleotides not matched to a gene: 6. CDR1 is LGHNT, CDR2 FRNRAP, per germline. This CDR3 contains 15 residues. The CDR3 loop is CASGPRTSGVYEQYF. In DNA, the CDR3 is TGTGCTAGTGGACCACGGACTAGCGGGGTCTACGAGCAGTACTTC.

The chain combines TRBV10-3 with TRBJ2-1; TRBD1 aligns across 8 bases. CDR1 ENHRY and CDR2 SYGVKD come from the germline V gene. Losses at the gene ends were 3 bases for V and 8 bases for J; bases not matched to a gene: 6. This CDR3 has 14 residues. CDR3 loop: CAISDTTGVDEQFF. DNA for the CDR3: TGTGCCATCAGTGATACGACAGGGGTGGATGAGCAGTTCTTC.

This rearrangement joins TRBV18 to TRBJ2-4, with 7 bases identical to TRBD1. The CDR3 has 15 amino acids. Germline V CDR1 and CDR2: KGHSH, LQKENI. Unmatched junction bases numbered 11, after V lost 5 bases and J lost 7 bases. In nucleotides, the CDR3 is TGTGCCAGCTCAAACACAGGGGACGGCCAGAACATTCAGTACTTC. It yields the protein CASSNTGDGQNIQYF.

The table lists this clone with a count of one. This rearrangement joins TRBV30 to TRBJ2-3, with D possibly matching TRBD2 (6 bases). Germline loops: CDR1 GTSNPN, CDR2 SVGIG (reference sequence). The CDR3 consists of 17 residues. V was cut by 1 base and J by 3 bases, with 20 bases left in between. CDR3 bases: TGTGCCTGGAGTGGTATCAGTGCGGCGGGATGGACAGATACGCAGTATTTT. Protein: CAWSGISAAGWTDTQYF. Drawing the rest from reference TRBV30 and TRBJ2-3, the complete variable domain is SQTIHQWPATLVQPVGSPLSLECTVEGTSNPNLYWYRQAAGRGLQLLFYSVGIGQISSEVPQNLSASRPQDRQFILSSKKLLLSDSGFYLCAWSGISAAGWTDTQYFGPGTRLTVL.

The chain uses TRBV7-2 and TRBJ2-1; tentative D call: TRBD2 (5 bases). The V end was cut by 1 base, the J end by 6 bases, with 7 bases between. Germline V gene data show CDR1 as SGHTA and CDR2 as FQGNSA. The CDR3 has 13 amino acids. CDR3 sequence (DNA): TGTGCCAGCAGCTTAGGCGGGTTCAATGAGCAGTTCTTC. It specifies CASSLGGFNEQFF.